These T cell receptor beta chains were read from a single sample in a study of T cells after yellow fever vaccination. TCRdb reanalysed the 5' RACE reads using MiXCR and keeps one entry per CDR3 protein. Counted here are under 700,000 distinct CDR3 sequences, about a sixth occurring once; the ten biggest clones make up approximately 15%. This sample comprised PBMCs, obtained 5 to 6 days after the first yellow fever vaccination. The receptor set was obtained from a man between 18 and 29 years old who received the YFV17D yellow fever vaccine. The CDR3 runs from the conserved cysteine through the conserved F or W. A D gene is named only where the DNA matches it firmly. Clone size is stated in some rows and not others, as once, few, many or a class when expanded.

size	D	J	V	CDR3	DNA
few	NA	TRBJ2-5	TRBV5-1	CASSSPSSQETQYF	TGCGCCAGCAGCTCCCCCTCCAGCCAAGAGACCCAGTACTTC
NA	TRBD1	TRBJ1-6	TRBV7-2	CASSPRQGVNSPLHF	TGTGCCAGCAGCCCTAGACAGGGGGTTAATTCACCCCTCCACTTT
NA	NA	TRBJ2-4	TRBV4-1	CASSQDQRSNAAYF	TGCGCCAGCAGCCAAGATCAACGTAGCAATGCTGCGTACTTC
many	TRBD1	TRBJ2-5	TRBV20-1	CSARDGQGLQETQYF	TGCAGTGCTAGAGACGGACAGGGTCTCCAAGAGACCCAGTACTTC
NA	NA	TRBJ1-4	TRBV28	CASSIGGVWGLFF	TGTGCCAGCAGCATAGGGGGAGTCTGGGGACTGTTTTTT
NA	TRBD2	TRBJ2-2	TRBV5-1	CASSLERGNTGELFF	TGCGCCAGCAGCTTGGAGCGGGGGAACACCGGGGAGCTGTTTTTT
NA	TRBD1	TRBJ2-5	TRBV9	CASSVGTAQETQYF	TGTGCCAGCAGCGTCGGGACAGCCCAAGAGACCCAGTACTTC
few	NA	TRBJ1-1	TRBV6-2/TRBV6-3	CASSRPPGLNTEAFF	TGTGCCAGCAGTCGGCCCCCCGGGTTAAACACTGAAGCTTTCTTT
NA	NA	TRBJ2-5	TRBV3-1	CASRPKLMETQYF	TGTGCCAGCAGACCTAAATTGATGGAGACCCAGTACTTC
NA	NA	TRBJ2-6	TRBV2	CASSGILGANVLTF	TGTGCCAGCAGTGGTATCCTCGGGGCCAACGTCCTGACTTTC
NA	TRBD1	TRBJ1-5	TRBV10-3	CAISAGQGRNQPQHF	TGTGCCATCAGTGCAGGACAGGGGCGGAATCAGCCCCAGCATTTT
few	TRBD1	TRBJ1-3	TRBV9	CASSAGQGGNTIYF	TGTGCCAGCAGCGCAGGACAGGGCGGAAACACCATATATTTT
NA	NA	TRBJ1-1	TRBV4-1	CASSQVGVYTEAFF	TGCGCCAGCAGCCAAGTGGGGGTTTACACTGAAGCTTTCTTT
few	TRBD1	TRBJ2-1	TRBV10-3	CAISRDRFSEQFF	TGTGCCATCAGCCGGGACAGGTTCAGTGAGCAGTTCTTC
NA	TRBD2	TRBJ2-3	TRBV7-8	CASSPGTSGIDTQYF	TGTGCCAGCAGCCCAGGGACTAGCGGAATAGATACGCAGTATTTT
many	TRBD2	TRBJ2-1	TRBV20-1	CSALRLAGGLGEQFF	TGCAGTGCTCTTAGACTAGCGGGGGGGCTTGGTGAGCAGTTCTTC
NA	NA	TRBJ1-5	TRBV12-3/TRBV12-4	CASSSLDHDNQPQHF	TGTGCCAGCAGTTCCCTGGACCACGACAATCAGCCCCAGCATTTT
NA	TRBD2	TRBJ2-5	TRBV6-2/TRBV6-3	CASSYDLAGDSYQETQYF	TGTGCCAGCAGTTACGACCTAGCGGGGGACTCGTACCAAGAGACCCAGTACTTC
many	TRBD2	TRBJ2-1	TRBV7-2	CASSFSLAGYEQFF	TGTGCCAGCAGCTTCTCTTTAGCGGGGTATGAGCAGTTCTTC
NA	TRBD1	TRBJ1-5	TRBV12-5	CASHGGGTQPQHF	TGTGCTAGTCACGGAGGGGGCACCCAGCCCCAGCATTTT
NA	NA	TRBJ1-2	TRBV4-3	CASSQEPLSPAYGYTF	TGCGCCAGCAGCCAAGAGCCCCTTTCCCCGGCCTACGGCTACACCTTC
NA	TRBD1	TRBJ2-5	TRBV4-3	CASSQRDRSLETQYF	TGCGCCAGCAGCCAAAGGGACAGGAGCCTGGAGACCCAGTACTTC
NA	TRBD1	TRBJ2-7	TRBV6-5	CASSHINRGDEQYF	TGTGCCAGCAGTCACATCAACAGGGGCGACGAGCAGTACTTC
NA	NA	TRBJ2-3	TRBV7-9	CASSLPLVSDTQYF	TGTGCCAGCAGCTTACCGCTAGTATCAGATACGCAGTATTTT
few	TRBD2	TRBJ2-3	TRBV7-2	CASTSFPSGGAEDTQYF	TGTGCCAGCACCTCTTTTCCCTCCGGGGGGGCTGAAGATACGCAGTATTTT
NA	NA	TRBJ2-5	TRBV5-5	CASSPYGWGETQYF	TGTGCCAGCAGCCCGTATGGTTGGGGAGAGACCCAGTACTTC
few	NA	TRBJ1-2	TRBV5-1	CASSLSGHLGYGYTF	TGCGCCAGCAGCTTGTCGGGACACCTTGGCTATGGCTACACCTTC
NA	NA	TRBJ2-5	TRBV6-5	CASSYSSVGEETQYF	TGTGCCAGCAGTTACTCGAGTGTCGGGGAAGAGACCCAGTACTTC
NA	TRBD1	TRBJ2-5	TRBV24-1	CATSDLETGGQETQYF	TGTGCCACCAGTGATTTGGAGACAGGGGGTCAAGAGACCCAGTACTTC
few	NA	TRBJ2-3	TRBV11-2	CASSRRRDTHTDTQYF	TGTGCCAGCAGCCGGCGTAGAGATACCCACACAGATACGCAGTATTTT
many	TRBD1	TRBJ2-1	TRBV2	CASSASTGTNEQFF	TGTGCCAGCAGTGCGTCGACAGGGACCAATGAGCAGTTCTTC
NA	NA	TRBJ2-1	TRBV14	CASSQRPDSSYNEQFF	TGTGCCAGCAGCCAAAGACCTGACAGCTCCTACAATGAGCAGTTCTTC
NA	NA	TRBJ2-3	TRBV29-1	CSGQSRGVGYDTQYF	TGCAGCGGACAGTCGCGAGGCGTGGGCTACGATACGCAGTATTTT
few	NA	TRBJ1-5	TRBV20-1	CSAGKGASSNQPQHF	TGCAGTGCTGGGAAGGGAGCCAGTAGCAATCAGCCCCAGCATTTT
few	NA	TRBJ2-1	TRBV9	CASSLRLDGYNEQFF	TGTGCCAGCAGCCTACGACTAGATGGGTACAATGAGCAGTTCTTC
few	NA	TRBJ2-1	TRBV7-2	CASTKDSSEQFF	TGTGCCAGCACCAAGGACAGCTCCGAGCAGTTCTTC
few	NA	TRBJ1-2	TRBV9	CASSLPGRSHGYTF	TGTGCCAGCAGCCTCCCGGGACGTTCCCATGGCTACACCTTC
NA	NA	TRBJ2-1	TRBV19	CASSISRDVQFF	TGTGCCAGTAGTATCTCCAGGGATGTGCAGTTCTTC
NA	TRBD1	TRBJ1-2	TRBV7-2	CASSRHQGADYGYTF	TGTGCCAGCAGTCGTCATCAGGGGGCGGACTATGGCTACACCTTC
NA	TRBD1	TRBJ1-1	TRBV7-2	CASRTTGGNTEAFF	TGTGCCAGCAGAACTACAGGGGGGAACACTGAAGCTTTCTTT
NA	NA	TRBJ1-6	TRBV6-1	CASSESTTRDSPLHF	TGTGCCAGCAGTGAATCAACCACCAGGGATTCACCCCTCCACTTT